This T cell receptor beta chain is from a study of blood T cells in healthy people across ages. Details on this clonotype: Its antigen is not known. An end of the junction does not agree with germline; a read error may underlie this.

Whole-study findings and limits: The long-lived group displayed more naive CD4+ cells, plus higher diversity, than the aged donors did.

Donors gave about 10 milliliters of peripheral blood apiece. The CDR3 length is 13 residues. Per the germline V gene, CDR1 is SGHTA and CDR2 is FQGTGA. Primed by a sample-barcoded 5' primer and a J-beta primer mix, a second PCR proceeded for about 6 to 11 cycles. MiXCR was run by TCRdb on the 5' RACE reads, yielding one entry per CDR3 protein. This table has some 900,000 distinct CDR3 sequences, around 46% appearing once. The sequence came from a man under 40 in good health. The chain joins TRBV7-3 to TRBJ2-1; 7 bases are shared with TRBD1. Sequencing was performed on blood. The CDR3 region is CTSRAGGENEQFF. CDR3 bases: TGTACCAGCAGAGCAGGGGGAGAGAATGAGCAGTTCTTC.